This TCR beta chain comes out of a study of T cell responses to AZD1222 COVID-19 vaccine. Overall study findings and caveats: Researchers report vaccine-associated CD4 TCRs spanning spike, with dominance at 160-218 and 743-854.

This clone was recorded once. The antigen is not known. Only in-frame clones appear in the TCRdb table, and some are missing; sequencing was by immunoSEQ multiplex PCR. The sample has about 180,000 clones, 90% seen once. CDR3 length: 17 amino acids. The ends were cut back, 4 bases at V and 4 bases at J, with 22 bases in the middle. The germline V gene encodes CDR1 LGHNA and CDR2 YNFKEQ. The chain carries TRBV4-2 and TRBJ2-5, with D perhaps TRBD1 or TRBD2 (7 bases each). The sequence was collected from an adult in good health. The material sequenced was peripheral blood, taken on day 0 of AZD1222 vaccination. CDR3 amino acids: CASSRAGAGEGAETQYF. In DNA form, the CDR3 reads TGTGCCAGCAGCCGAGCCGGGGCAGGGGAGGGGGCAGAGACCCAGTACTTC.